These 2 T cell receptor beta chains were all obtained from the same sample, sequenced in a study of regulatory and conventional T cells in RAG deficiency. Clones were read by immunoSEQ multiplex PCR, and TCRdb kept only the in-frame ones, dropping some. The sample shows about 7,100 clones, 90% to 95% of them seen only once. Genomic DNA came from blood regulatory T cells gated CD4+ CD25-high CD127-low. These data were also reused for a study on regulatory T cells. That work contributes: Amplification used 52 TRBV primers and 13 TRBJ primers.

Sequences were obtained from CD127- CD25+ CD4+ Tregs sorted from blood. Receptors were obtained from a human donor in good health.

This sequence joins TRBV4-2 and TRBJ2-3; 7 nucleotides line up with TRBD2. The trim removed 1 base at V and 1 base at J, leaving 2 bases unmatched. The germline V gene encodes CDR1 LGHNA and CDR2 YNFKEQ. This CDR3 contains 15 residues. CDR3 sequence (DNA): TGTGCCAGCAGCCAAGCAAGCGGGGGCACAGATACGCAGTATTTT. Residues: CASSQASGGTDTQYF.

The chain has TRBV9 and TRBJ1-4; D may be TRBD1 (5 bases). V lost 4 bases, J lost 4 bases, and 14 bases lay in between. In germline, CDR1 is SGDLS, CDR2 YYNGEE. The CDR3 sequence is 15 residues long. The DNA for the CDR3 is TGTGCCAGCAGCCGGGGGAGGGTTAATAATGAAAAACTGTTTTTT. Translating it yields CASSRGRVNNEKLFF.